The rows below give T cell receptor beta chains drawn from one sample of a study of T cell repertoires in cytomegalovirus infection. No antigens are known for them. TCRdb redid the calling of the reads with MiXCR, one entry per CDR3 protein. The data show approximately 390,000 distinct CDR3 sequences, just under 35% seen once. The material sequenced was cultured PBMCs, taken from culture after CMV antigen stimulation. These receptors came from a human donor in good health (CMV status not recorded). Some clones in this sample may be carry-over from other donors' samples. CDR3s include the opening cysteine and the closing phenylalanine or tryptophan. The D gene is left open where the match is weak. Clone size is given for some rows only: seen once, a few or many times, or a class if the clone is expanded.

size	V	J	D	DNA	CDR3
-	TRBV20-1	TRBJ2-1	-	TGCAGTGCTAGCCCTAGCGATGAGCAGTTCTTC	CSASPSDEQFF
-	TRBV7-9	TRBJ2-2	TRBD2	TGTGCCAGCAGCATCGGACTAGCGGTCGCGAACACCGGGGAGCTGTTTTTT	CASSIGLAVANTGELFF
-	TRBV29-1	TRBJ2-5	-	TGCAGCGTCGAGAGCGTCCTCGGCCAAGAGACCCAGTACTTC	CSVESVLGQETQYF
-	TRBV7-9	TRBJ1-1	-	TGTGCCAGCAGCTCCGAAATGGGCAGGGCTGAAGCTTTCTTT	CASSSEMGRAEAFF
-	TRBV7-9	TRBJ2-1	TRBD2	TGTGCCAGCAGCTTAATGAGCGGGAGCTATGAGCAGTTCTTC	CASSLMSGSYEQFF
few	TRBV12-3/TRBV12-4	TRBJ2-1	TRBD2	TGTGCCAGCAGAAAACTAGCGGGAGTGTACAATGAGCAGTTCTTC	CASRKLAGVYNEQFF
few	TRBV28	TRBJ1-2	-	TGTGCCAGCAAGATGTCCGGGGCGCGGGACTATGGCTACACCTTC	CASKMSGARDYGYTF
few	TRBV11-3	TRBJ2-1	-	TGTGCCAGCAGCTTAGGTGGGAGCAACCCTTACAATGAGCAGTTCTTC	CASSLGGSNPYNEQFF
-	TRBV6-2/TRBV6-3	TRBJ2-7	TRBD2	TGTGCCAGCAGTTACTATCGCGGGGGACGGAGTTACGAGCAGTACTTC	CASSYYRGGRSYEQYF
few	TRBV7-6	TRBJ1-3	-	TGTGCCAGCAGCTTATTTACGGCACGCTCTGGAAACACCATATATTTT	CASSLFTARSGNTIYF
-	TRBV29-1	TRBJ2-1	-	TGCAGCGTTGAACCCAGCGGTATCTACAATGAGCAGTTCTTC	CSVEPSGIYNEQFF
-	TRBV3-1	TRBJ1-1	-	TGTGCCAGCAGCCAAGAGTCGGCGCGGTCTGAAGCTTTCTTT	CASSQESARSEAFF
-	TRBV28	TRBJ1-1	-	TGTGCCAGCAGTTTATGGGGGGGCGGGAACACTGAAGCTTTCTTT	CASSLWGGGNTEAFF
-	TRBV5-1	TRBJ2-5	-	TGCGCCAGCAGCCGAGGGGGACAAATTAGCCAAGAGACCCAGTACTTC	CASSRGGQISQETQYF
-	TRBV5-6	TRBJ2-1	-	TGTGCCACCAGATTGAGCGGAGGGCGCTACAATGAGCAGTTCTTC	CATRLSGGRYNEQFF
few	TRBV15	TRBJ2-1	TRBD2	TGTGCCACCAGCAGAGATCCCGGGGGGGGCTACAATGAGCAGTTCTTC	CATSRDPGGGYNEQFF
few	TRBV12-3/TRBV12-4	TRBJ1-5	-	TGTGCCAGCAGTTGGACCCGGGATCAGCCCCAGCATTTT	CASSWTRDQPQHF
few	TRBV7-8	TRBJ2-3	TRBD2	TGTGCCAGCAGCTTCAATCTAGCGGGAGTGTCAGATACGCAGTATTTT	CASSFNLAGVSDTQYF
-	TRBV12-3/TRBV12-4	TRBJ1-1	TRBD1	TGTGCCAGCAGTTTCAGGACAGGGAACACTGAAGCTTTCTTT	CASSFRTGNTEAFF
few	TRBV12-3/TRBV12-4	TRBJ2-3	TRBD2	TGTGCCAGCAGTCCCGGACTAGCGGCCCGCACAGATACGCAGTATTTT	CASSPGLAARTDTQYF
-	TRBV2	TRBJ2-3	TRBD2	TGTGCCAGCGGTCTAGCGGGAGACTTCACAGATACGCAGTATTTT	CASGLAGDFTDTQYF
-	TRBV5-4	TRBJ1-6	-	TGTGCCAGCAGCTTGGACAGGGAGAACTCACCCCTCCACTTT	CASSLDRENSPLHF
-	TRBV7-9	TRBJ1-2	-	TGTGCCAGCAGCTTAGACGGGGATGGCTACACCTTC	CASSLDGDGYTF
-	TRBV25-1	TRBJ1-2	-	TGTGCCAGCAGTGAATATTCGGGGTACGGCTACACCTTC	CASSEYSGYGYTF
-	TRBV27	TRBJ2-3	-	TGTGCCAGCAGTCCTCTCCGGGTCTCTAGCACAGATACGCAGTATTTT	CASSPLRVSSTDTQYF
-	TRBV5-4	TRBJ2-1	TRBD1	TGTGCCAGCAGCTTGGCGGCGGCAGGGGGCCAAGAGCAGTTCTTC	CASSLAAAGGQEQFF
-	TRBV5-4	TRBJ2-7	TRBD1	TGTGCCAGCAGCCCCGGACAGGGGACCACCAACGAGCAGTACTTC	CASSPGQGTTNEQYF
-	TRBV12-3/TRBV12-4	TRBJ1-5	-	TGTGCCAGCAGAGGTCAGGCTAATCAGCCCCAGCATTTT	CASRGQANQPQHF
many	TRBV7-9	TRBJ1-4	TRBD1	TGTGCCAGCAGCTCGAGACAGGGACTAAATGAAAAACTGTTTTTT	CASSSRQGLNEKLFF
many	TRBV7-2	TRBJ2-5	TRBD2	TGTGCCAGCAGCGACTACTCGGGCGGGAGCAGGAAGACCCAGTACTTC	CASSDYSGGSRKTQYF
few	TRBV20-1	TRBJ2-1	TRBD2	TGCAGTGCTCGTGGACTAGCGGAATACAATGAGCAGTTCTTC	CSARGLAEYNEQFF
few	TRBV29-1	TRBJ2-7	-	TGCAGCGTCTCAGGGGCCCCAACCTACGAGCAGTACTTC	CSVSGAPTYEQYF
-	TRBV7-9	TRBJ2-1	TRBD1	TGTGCCAGCAGCTTAATTGGCCGGGACAGATACAATGAGCAGTTCTTC	CASSLIGRDRYNEQFF
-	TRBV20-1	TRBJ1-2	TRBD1	TGCAGTGCAGGACGACAGGGGGCCGGTAACTATGGCTACACCTTC	CSAGRQGAGNYGYTF
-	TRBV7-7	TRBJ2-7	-	TGTGCCAGCAGCCCCTCGGGCCTCTACGAGCAGTACTTC	CASSPSGLYEQYF
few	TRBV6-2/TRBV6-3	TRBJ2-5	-	TGTGCCAGCAGCAACTACCTGGTGACCCAGTACTTC	CASSNYLVTQYF
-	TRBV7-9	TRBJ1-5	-	TGTGCCAGCAGCCAAGTGGGCGGACCCTATAGCAATCAGCCCCAGCATTTT	CASSQVGGPYSNQPQHF
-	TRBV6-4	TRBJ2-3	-	TGTGCCAGCAGTGACTCTTACGGGGCAAGGGATACGCAGTATTTT	CASSDSYGARDTQYF
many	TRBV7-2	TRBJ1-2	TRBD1	TGTGCCAGCAGCTTCGACCGGACAGGCTATGTGGGCTACACCTTC	CASSFDRTGYVGYTF
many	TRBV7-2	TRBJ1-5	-	TGTGCCAGCAGCTTAGATACCCTGGGGGATCAGCCCCAGCATTTT	CASSLDTLGDQPQHF
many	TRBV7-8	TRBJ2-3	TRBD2	TGTGCCAGCAGCTTACAAAGACGGACTAGCGGGAGAAGAGATACGCAGTATTTT	CASSLQRRTSGRRDTQYF
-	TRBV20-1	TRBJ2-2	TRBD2	TGCAGTGCTAACCCGGGACTAGCGGGAGGGGGCACCGGGGAGCTGTTTTTT	CSANPGLAGGGTGELFF
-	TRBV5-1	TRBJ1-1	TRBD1	TGCGCCAGCAGCCAGGGGACAGGGGGGAGTGAAGCTTTCTTT	CASSQGTGGSEAFF
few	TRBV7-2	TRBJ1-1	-	TGTGCCAGCAGCGCAGACAGTTCACGGGCTGAAGCTTTCTTT	CASSADSSRAEAFF
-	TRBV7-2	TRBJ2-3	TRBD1	TGTGCCAGCAGAGTTGGACAGGGACCAGATACGCAGTATTTT	CASRVGQGPDTQYF
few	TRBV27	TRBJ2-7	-	TGTGCCAGCACCCTTTCCGCGAACTATTACGAGCAGTACTTC	CASTLSANYYEQYF
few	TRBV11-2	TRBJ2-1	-	TGTGCCAGCAGCTTGCACGGGGAGAGCTCCTACAATGAGCAGTTCTTC	CASSLHGESSYNEQFF
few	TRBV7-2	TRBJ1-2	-	TGTGCCAGCAGCACCTCCCTGACGGTTAACTATGGCTACACCTTC	CASSTSLTVNYGYTF
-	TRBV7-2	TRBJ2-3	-	TGTGCCAGCGGGACGGGGTTAATAACAGATACGCAGTATTTT	CASGTGLITDTQYF
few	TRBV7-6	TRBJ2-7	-	TGTGCCAGCAGCTTAGAGAACGAGCAGTACTTC	CASSLENEQYF
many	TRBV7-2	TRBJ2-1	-	TGTGCCAGCAGCCTTGAGGGACCGGTTGATGAGCAGTTCTTC	CASSLEGPVDEQFF
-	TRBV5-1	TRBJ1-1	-	TGCGCCAGCAGCTTGGGTAGGGCTGAGGGGGCTTTCTTT	CASSLGRAEGAFF
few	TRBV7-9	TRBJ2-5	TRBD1	TGTGCCAGCAGCGGCAACAGGGGCCAAACCCAAGAGACCCAGTACTTC	CASSGNRGQTQETQYF
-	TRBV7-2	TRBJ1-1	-	TGTGCCAGCAGCTTGGCCCCGGGGGGCACTGAAGCTTTCTTT	CASSLAPGGTEAFF
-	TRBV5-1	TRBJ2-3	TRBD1	TGCGCCAGCAGAAGGGACAGGGGCACAGATACGCAGTATTTT	CASRRDRGTDTQYF